This record looks at one TCR beta chain sequence and its context. The data stem from a study of yellow fever vaccine responses in identical twins. Germline CDR1 and CDR2: MNHEY and SVGEGT. CDR3 length equals 14 residues. V lost 6 bases and J lost 7, with 13 bases in between. TCRdb analysed the RT-PCR reads with MiXCR anew, one entry per CDR3 protein. Among just over 300 distinct CDR3 sequences listed, about 61% were seen once. The source material was T cells from blood (PBMCs), unsorted or a sorted subset (not recorded which), sampled before or after yellow fever vaccination (not recorded which). V gene TRBV6-2 or TRBV6-3 combines with J gene TRBJ1-6; perhaps TRBD1 as D (5 bases). The TCR was taken from a female donor who received the yellow fever vaccine. CDR3 sequence: CASRRDGSNSPLHF. CDR3 nucleotide sequence: TGTGCCAGCAGAAGGGACGGCTCAAATTCACCCCTCCACTTT.